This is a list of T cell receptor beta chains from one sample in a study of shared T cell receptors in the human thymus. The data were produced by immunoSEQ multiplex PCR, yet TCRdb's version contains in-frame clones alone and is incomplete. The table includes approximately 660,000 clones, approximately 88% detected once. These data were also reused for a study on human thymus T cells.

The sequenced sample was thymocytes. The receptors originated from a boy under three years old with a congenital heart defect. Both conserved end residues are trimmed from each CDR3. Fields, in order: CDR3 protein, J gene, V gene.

ASSFTPGLAGCSYEQY	TRBJ2-7	TRBV11-3
ASSLRSDRASFYGYT	TRBJ1-2	TRBV5-1
ASSQDGVLAVHNEQF	TRBJ2-1	TRBV4-2
ASSLHRSGNTIY	TRBJ1-3	TRBV5-5
ASSLTGDGGYT	TRBJ1-2	TRBV7-3
SVGAGGPDTQY	TRBJ2-3	TRBV29-1
ASSQEPSRVGYT	TRBJ1-2	TRBV4-3
ASSPEGRLAYEETQY	TRBJ2-5	TRBV5-1
ASSSGTNSNQPQH	TRBJ1-5	TRBV7-9
AAGQRNTEAF	TRBJ1-1	TRBV30
AIRMQPGTPYNEQF	TRBJ2-1	TRBV10-3
ASSQERGRGQETQY	TRBJ2-5	TRBV4-1
ASSKAWDRRADTQY	TRBJ2-3	TRBV19
ASSQRTDPYEQY	TRBJ2-7	TRBV4-3
ASSQDIGGRASTGELF	TRBJ2-2	TRBV14
ASSLGRTVNEKLF	TRBJ1-4	TRBV7-7
ASSLAASGISYEQY	TRBJ2-7	TRBV7-2